A single sample gave rise to the 18 T cell receptor beta chains below, sequenced in a study of HIV-infected children after antiretroviral therapy interruption. The TCR library was built from RNA with a 3' RACE protocol and unique molecular identifiers. Each CDR3 protein is one row after TCRdb ran MiXCR on the 3' RACE reads. The table includes over 35,000 distinct CDR3 sequences, less than 8.5% detected once. Treatment defined: PENTA 11 planned treatment interruption arm or continuous ART arm. Here the sequenced sample was CD45RA+ CD4+ T cells from PBMCs, pooled from several time points, taken from a donor given antiretroviral therapy, either interrupted or continuous. Indicated subset: naive CD4+ CD45RA+ CD45RO- T cells. These receptors originate from a pool of human donors with HIV.

This clonotype was counted once. This chain connects TRBV27 to TRBJ1-5; maybe TRBD1 (5 bases). The CDR3 loop spans 16 amino acids. Deletions cut 5 bases from V and 0 bases from J, with 14 bases between. Germline values: CDR1 MNHEY, CDR2 SMNVEV (reference sequence). The CDR3 is CASSPPGRYSNQPQHF. The DNA of the CDR3 is TGTGCCAGCAGTCCACCGGGACGATATAGCAATCAGCCCCAGCATTTT.

In this sample, this clonotype turned up many times. The rearrangement links TRBV19 to TRBJ1-1, with D hard to call. Germline V gene data show CDR1 as LNHDA and CDR2 as SQIVND (reference sequence). Trimming shortened V by 1 base and J by 0 bases, and 9 bases separated the two germline ends. The CDR3 runs to 15 residues. In nucleotides, the CDR3 is TGTGCCAGTAGTATAGCCCCTTGGATGAACACTGAAGCTTTCTTT. Residues: CASSIAPWMNTEAFF.

This clonotype has a handful of counts. The chain couples TRBV7-9 to TRBJ2-5, with TRBD1 identical over 11 bases. CDR1 is SEHNR and CDR2 is FQNEAQ in the germline V gene (reference sequence). The V and J ends lost 6 bases and 1 base, in that order; junction bases with no gene match: 7. This CDR3 has 16 residues. The CDR3 coding sequence is TGTGCCAGCAGGAACCGGGACAGGGGGGTCCAAGAGACCCAGTACTTC. It yields the protein CASRNRDRGVQETQYF.

The sample holds many counts of this clonotype. This chain links TRBV13 with TRBJ2-7; a possible D gene is TRBD2 (7 bases). CDR3 length equals 15 residues. The V end was cut by 8 bases, the J end by 10 bases, with 27 bases between. Germline V gene lookup returns CDR1 PRHDT and CDR2 FYEKMQ (reference sequence). CDR3: CASSLDWGGAYEQYF. DNA for the CDR3: TGTGCCAGCTCTCTCGACTGGGGGGGCGCCTATGAACAGTACTTC.

The CDR3 sequence: CASSRLTGSDTQYF. The CDR3 nucleotides read TGTGCCAGCAGTCGCCTGACAGGTTCTGATACGCAGTATTTT. This chain uses TRBV12-3 or TRBV12-4 with TRBJ2-3, with D maybe TRBD1 (6 bases). CDR3 size: 14 residues. V was cut by 5 bases and J by 6 bases, with 15 bases left in between.

This clonotype was seen a handful of times. V and J are TRBV6-6 and TRBJ1-3; D is ambiguous. Germline CDR1 is MNHNY and CDR2 is SVGAGI (reference sequence). The CDR3 loop spans 14 amino acids. The V end lost 5 bases, the J end lost 16 bases, and 24 bases lay between the germline ends. CDR3 sequence: CASSDVNSGNTLYF. CDR3 nucleotide sequence: TGTGCCAGCAGTGATGTCAATTCTGGAAATACGCTCTATTTT.

This clonotype has ten or more counts. The rearrangement joins TRBV5-1 to TRBJ1-1, with D uncertain. Germline lookup yields CDR1 SGHRS and CDR2 YFSETQ. V was pared by 4 bases and J by 5 bases, with 15 bases between. The CDR3 consists of 14 residues. The CDR3 sequence is CASSRSDFGTEAFF. Written as DNA, the CDR3 is TGCGCCAGCAGCCGATCTGACTTTGGGACTGAAGCTTTCTTT. Drawing the rest from reference TRBV5-1 and TRBJ1-1, the complete variable domain is KAGVTQTPRYLIKTRGQQVTLSCSPISGHRSVSWYQQTPGQGLQFLFEYFSETQRNKGNFPGRFSGRQFSNSRSEMNVSTLELGDSALYLCASSRSDFGTEAFFGQGTRLTVV.

This clonotype is termed medium-sized (0.01 to 0.1%). The V and J genes are TRBV18 and TRBJ1-2; 9 bases are a match to TRBD1. The CDR3 has 16 amino acids. Unmatched junction bases numbered 10, after V lost 3 bases and J lost 5 bases. CDR1 and CDR2 from the germline V gene are KGHSH and LQKENI. CDR3 amino acids: CASSPVTGTGIYGYTF. The CDR3 DNA reads as TGTGCCAGCTCACCTGTGACCGGGACAGGGATTTATGGCTACACCTTC.

This clonotype was detected many times. Compared with germline, one end of the junction differs, possibly owing to a read error. The V and J genes are TRBV7-2 and TRBJ2-3; TRBD1 is a possible D gene (6 bases). The CDR3 is made up of 13 amino acids. Germline CDR1 reads SGHTA; CDR2 reads FQGNSA. The CDR3 bases are TGTGCCAGCAGCTTCGAATACAGGGAGACACCGCATTTT. Residues: CASSFEYRETPHF.

This clonotype was seen at least ten times. CDR3 sequence (DNA): TGTGCCAGCGGGGACATCTATGGCTACACCTTC. This sequence encodes CASGDIYGYTF. The chain uses TRBV7-9 and TRBJ1-2; TRBD1 is a possible D gene (6 bases). The germline gives CDR1 SEHNR, CDR2 FQNEAQ (reference sequence). V dropped 8 bases and J dropped 4 bases, with 8 bases sitting between them. The CDR3 length is 11 residues.

In this sample, this clonotype turned up many times. The genes are TRBV5-4 and TRBJ2-2; no clear D gene. The V end was cut by 2 bases, the J end by 4 bases, with 12 bases between. Germline V gives CDR1 SGHNT, CDR2 YYREEE (reference sequence). This CDR3 region has 15 residues. Here the CDR3 reads CASSFFDLSTGELFF. CDR3 DNA: TGTGCCAGCAGCTTTTTCGATCTCAGCACCGGGGAGCTGTTTTTT.

This clonotype was counted many times. V usage is TRBV9 and J usage is TRBJ2-1; possibly TRBD2 for D (5 bases). V shed 2 bases and J shed 4 bases, with 10 bases lying between them. The CDR3 totals 14 residues. Looked up from germline, CDR1 is SGDLS and CDR2 is YYNGEE. The CDR3 protein is CASSVRSEYNEQFF. In nucleotides, the CDR3 is TGTGCCAGCAGCGTCCGTAGCGAATACAATGAGCAGTTCTTC. Full variable domain (rest looked up from reference TRBV9 and TRBJ2-1): DSGVTQTPKHLITATGQRVTLRCSPRSGDLSVYWYQQSLDQGLQFLIQYYNGEERAKGNILERFSAQQFPDLHSELNLSSLELGDSALYFCASSVRSEYNEQFFGPGTRLTVL.

This clonotype was observed many times. This chain links TRBV7-2 with TRBJ1-2; D might be TRBD1 (6 bases). The V and J ends lost 4 bases and 7 bases respectively, with 16 bases between them. CDR1 SGHTA and CDR2 FQGNSA come from the germline V gene. CDR3 length equals 14 residues. As DNA, the CDR3 is TGTGCCAGCAGCTACCGGGACATTCGATCTGGCTACACCTTC. Translation gives CASSYRDIRSGYTF.

This clonotype was found a few times. The V and J genes are TRBV7-6 and TRBJ2-1; D not resolved. V was clipped by 5 bases and J by 4 bases, with 18 bases between them. Germline loops: CDR1 SGHVS, CDR2 FNYEAQ. The CDR3 has 16 residues. The CDR3 spells CASSPPPGRLYNEQFF. The CDR3 region has the DNA TGTGCCAGCAGCCCGCCCCCCGGGCGCCTTTACAATGAGCAGTTCTTC.

The chain combines TRBV4-1 with TRBJ2-5; D could derive from TRBD1 or TRBD2 (5 bases each). The V end lost 3 bases, the J end lost 2 bases, and 13 bases lay between the germline ends. Germline V gives CDR1 MGHRA, CDR2 YSYEKL. CDR3 length: 15 residues. The CDR3 sequence is CASSHPPGPQETQYF. CDR3 DNA: TGCGCCAGCAGCCATCCACCGGGACCGCAAGAGACCCAGTACTTC.

This clonotype has ten or more counts. This rearrangement joins TRBV7-3 to TRBJ2-3, with TRBD1 as a possible D gene (6 bases). V lost 1 base, J lost 3 bases, and 20 bases lay in between. The CDR3 contains 18 residues. Germline-derived CDR1 and CDR2 are SGHTA and FQGTGA. The CDR3 loop reads CASSLRGPTRGRTDTQYF. The CDR3, as DNA: TGTGCCAGCAGCTTAAGAGGACCTACCAGGGGTAGAACAGATACGCAGTATTTT.

This clonotype appeared once. The germline gene is not matched at one end of the junction; a read error may be the cause. The V gene is TRBV28, the J gene TRBJ2-1; 7 bases agree with TRBD2. This CDR3 is 12 amino acids long. Germline loops: CDR1 MDHEN, CDR2 SYDVKM. This chain's CDR3 is CASRISGSEQLF. The DNA for the CDR3 is TGTGCCAGCAGGATTAGCGGGTCTGAGCAGTTATTC.

CDR3 amino acids: CASSFGLAEGTQYF. The DNA of the CDR3 is TGTGCCAGCAGTTTTGGACTAGCGGAGGGGACCCAGTACTTC. This sequence joins TRBV6-6 and TRBJ2-5, with 10 bases aligning to TRBD2. Germline assignment: CDR1 MNHNY and CDR2 SVGAGI (reference sequence). The CDR3 length is 14 residues. V lost 4 bases, J lost 7 bases, and 6 bases stayed unmatched.